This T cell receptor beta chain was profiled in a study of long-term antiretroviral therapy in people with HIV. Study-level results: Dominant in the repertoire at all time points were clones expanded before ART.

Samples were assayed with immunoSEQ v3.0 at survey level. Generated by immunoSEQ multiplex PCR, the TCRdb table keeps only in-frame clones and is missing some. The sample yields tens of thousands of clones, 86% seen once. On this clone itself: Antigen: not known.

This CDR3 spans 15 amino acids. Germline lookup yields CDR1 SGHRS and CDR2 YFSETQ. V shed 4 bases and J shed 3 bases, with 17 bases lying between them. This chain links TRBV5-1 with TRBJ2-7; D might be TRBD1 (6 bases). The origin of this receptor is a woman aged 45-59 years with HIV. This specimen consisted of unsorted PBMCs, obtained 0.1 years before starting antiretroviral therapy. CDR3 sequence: CASSPAPDRFYEQYF. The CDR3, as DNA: TGCGCCAGCAGCCCCGCCCCCGACAGGTTCTACGAGCAGTACTTC.